Following are 16 T cell receptor beta chains from one sample sequenced in a study of monozygotic twins with cystic fibrosis. The repertoire was sequenced with immunoSEQ multiplex PCR; TCRdb's copy has only in-frame clones and lacks some. The table shows about 14,000 clones, with around 93% occurring only once. The sequencing sample was made of blood. These receptors came from a girl aged 2 to 9 with cystic fibrosis.

The genes are TRBV4-3 and TRBJ2-1; 7 positions agree with TRBD1. Germline CDR1 and CDR2: LGHNA and YSLEER. The CDR3 loop spans 18 amino acids. With V trimmed by 0 bases and J by 0 bases, 8 bases remained unmatched. CDR3 in DNA: TGCGCCAGCAGCCAAGATGGTGACAGGGTAAGCTCCTACAATGAGCAGTTCTTC. Amino acid sequence: CASSQDGDRVSSYNEQFF.

CDR3: CASSGRTSGMFEQFF. The CDR3 DNA reads TGTGCCAGCAGCGGAAGGACTAGCGGGATGTTTGAGCAGTTCTTC. The chain is built from TRBV9 and TRBJ2-1; 12 nucleotides agree with TRBD2. Germline V gene lookup returns CDR1 SGDLS and CDR2 YYNGEE. The trim removed 3 bases at V and 9 bases at J, leaving 7 bases unmatched. The CDR3 totals 15 residues.

The gene calls are TRBV7-6 and TRBJ2-2; D is unresolved. Trimming removed 5 bases from V and 0 bases from J, with 10 bases in between. CDR1 and CDR2 from the germline V gene are SGHVS and FNYEAQ. CDR3 size: 15 residues. The CDR3 coding sequence is TGTGCCAGCAGCCCTACATCCTCGAACACCGGGGAGCTGTTTTTT. It codes for CASSPTSSNTGELFF.

J is TRBJ1-3 and V is TRBV6-1; 9 positions agree with TRBD1. The germline gives CDR1 MNHNS, CDR2 SASEGT. The ends lost 6 bases at V and 6 bases at J; junction bases unmatched: 6. This CDR3 contains 14 residues. The CDR3 DNA reads TGTGCCAGCAGCTGGACAGGGGAGGAAAACACCATATATTTT. Translating gives CASSWTGEENTIYF.

The genes are TRBV9 and TRBJ1-1; the D is unclear. Trimming took off 0 bases at V and 1 base at J, with 7 bases between the two ends. Germline lookup yields CDR1 SGDLS and CDR2 YYNGEE. The length of the CDR3 is 14 residues. CDR3 region: CASSVGRPNTEAFF. The CDR3 DNA sequence: TGTGCCAGCAGCGTAGGTCGTCCGAACACTGAAGCTTTCTTT. Filled out from reference TRBV9 and TRBJ1-1, the complete variable domain reads DSGVTQTPKHLITATGQRVTLRCSPRSGDLSVYWYQQSLDQGLQFLIQYYNGEERAKGNILERFSAQQFPDLHSELNLSSLELGDSALYFCASSVGRPNTEAFFGQGTRLTVV.

The J gene is TRBJ2-2, the V gene TRBV2; 8 nucleotides match TRBD2. This CDR3 has 13 residues. The trim removed 8 bases at V and 5 bases at J, leaving 4 bases unmatched. From germline, CDR1 is SNHLY and CDR2 FYNNEI. The CDR3: CASGGRFTGELFF. In DNA, the CDR3 is TGTGCCAGCGGCGGGAGGTTTACCGGGGAGCTGTTTTTT. The whole variable domain, filled in from reference TRBV2 and TRBJ2-2, reads EPEVTQTPSHQVTQMGQEVILRCVPISNHLYFYWYRQILGQKVEFLVSFYNNEISEKSEIFDDQFSVERPDGSNFTLKIRSTKLEDSAMYFCASGGRFTGELFFGEGSRLTVL.

This clone has a single count. The V gene is TRBV28, the J gene TRBJ2-7; TRBD1 agrees at 7 bases. The ends lost 3 bases at V and 5 bases at J; junction bases unmatched: 10. Germline V lookup: CDR1 MDHEN, CDR2 SYDVKM. This CDR3 is built from 15 residues. CDR3 DNA: TGTGCCAGCAGTTTGAGGTTACGACAGGGTAACGAGCAGTACTTC. Protein sequence: CASSLRLRQGNEQYF.

The chain joins TRBV27 to TRBJ1-5; no definite D call. Trimming cost V 3 bases and J 2 bases, with 20 bases left between them. The CDR3 covers 18 residues. The germline gives CDR1 MNHEY, CDR2 SMNVEV (reference sequence). CDR3 in DNA: TGTGCCAGCAGTTTGAGACTCCCCTCAAACACGGGCAATCAGCCCCAGCATTTT. It encodes CASSLRLPSNTGNQPQHF.

The V call is TRBV7-9, the J call TRBJ2-1; D unresolved. CDR1 and CDR2 (germline): SEHNR, FQNEAQ (reference sequence). V lost 4 bases, J lost 9 bases, and 10 bases lay in between. The CDR3 consists of 12 residues. The CDR3: CASSYLGFEQFF. The CDR3, as DNA: TGTGCCAGCAGCTACCTGGGGTTTGAGCAGTTCTTC.

The chain combines TRBV15 with TRBJ2-7; the D gene is possibly TRBD2 (5 bases). The CDR3 extends over 14 amino acids. CDR1 is LNHNV, CDR2 YYDKDF, per germline (reference sequence). Trimming removed 5 bases from V and 7 bases from J, with 18 bases in between. In DNA form, the CDR3 reads TGTGCCACCAGCGTAACCGGGATGTCTAGGGAGCAGTACTTC. Translated: CATSVTGMSREQYF. Combining the CDR3 with reference TRBV15 and TRBJ2-7 gives the whole variable domain DAMVIQNPRYQVTQFGKPVTLSCSQTLNHNVMYWYQQKSSQAPKLLFHYYDKDFNNEADTPDNFQSRRPNTSFCFLDIRSPGLGDTAMYLCATSVTGMSREQYFGPGTRLTVT.

V gene TRBV19 combines with J gene TRBJ2-2; D gene unclear. Trimming pared 6 bases from V and 1 base from J, leaving 0 bases between. The CDR3 has 11 amino acids. Germline values: CDR1 LNHDA, CDR2 SQIVND (reference sequence). This CDR3 is CASRNTGELFF. CDR3 sequence (DNA): TGTGCCAGTAGGAACACCGGGGAGCTGTTTTTT.

The V and J genes are TRBV19 and TRBJ2-1, with 7 nucleotides matching TRBD2. CDR1 and CDR2 (germline): LNHDA, SQIVND (reference sequence). CDR3 length: 15 residues. With V trimmed by 6 bases and J by 0 bases, 5 bases remained unmatched. CDR3 residues: CASRWSGDSYNEQFF. CDR3 sequence (DNA): TGTGCCAGTAGGTGGAGCGGGGACTCCTACAATGAGCAGTTCTTC.

This chain links TRBV10-3 with TRBJ1-3, with unresolved D. This CDR3 region has 13 residues. Germline values: CDR1 ENHRY, CDR2 SYGVKD. V lost 0 bases to trimming and J lost 16 bases, with 16 bases between them. This CDR3 reads CAISESEREIFYF. For the CDR3, the DNA is TGTGCCATCAGTGAGTCGGAAAGGGAGATCTTTTATTTT.

CDR3 sequence reads: CASGFGPGNTIYF. The CDR3 nucleotides are TGTGCTAGTGGTTTCGGGCCGGGAAACACCATATATTTT. This rearrangement joins TRBV12-5 to TRBJ1-3; D gene unclear. The CDR3 consists of 13 residues. Germline CDR1 and CDR2: LGHNT and FRNRAP. V gave up 3 bases and J gave up 4 bases, with 7 bases separating them.

The chain employs TRBV5-3 and TRBJ1-1, with no clear D. TRBV5-3 is an ORF; its function is uncertain. V lost 7 bases and J 1 base, leaving 11 bases between the germline ends. The CDR3 is 13 residues long. The CDR3, as DNA: TGTGCCAGAGTGGCGGAAACGAACACTGAAGCTTTCTTT. Its protein product is CARVAETNTEAFF.

J is TRBJ2-4 and V is TRBV9, with 12 bases that match TRBD2. The CDR3 extends over 20 amino acids. Looked up from germline, CDR1 is SGDLS and CDR2 is YYNGEE. The V and J ends lost 3 bases and 8 bases, in that order; junction bases with no gene match: 21. Here the CDR3 reads CASSEGTSGPAGKIRYIQYF. In nucleotides, the CDR3 is TGTGCCAGCAGCGAAGGGACTAGCGGGCCGGCGGGGAAAATTAGGTACATTCAGTACTTC.